The 14 T cell receptor beta chains below come from one sample, sequenced in a study of blood T cells in healthy people across ages. A sample-barcoded 5' primer and a J-beta primer mix were used in a second PCR of roughly 7 to 11 cycles. TCRdb used MiXCR to reprocess the 5' RACE reads, holding one entry per CDR3 protein. The sample shows fewer than 1.5 million distinct CDR3 sequences, 40% to 50% of them seen only once. Material: blood. Receptors were obtained from a woman aged 18-29 years in good health.

There are a few counts of this clonotype. The J gene is TRBJ2-7, the V gene TRBV20-1; maybe TRBD2 (5 bases). CDR3 size: 13 residues. Per the germline V gene, CDR1 is DFQATT and CDR2 is SNEGSKA (reference sequence). The V and J ends lost 3 bases and 4 bases respectively, with 13 bases between them. The CDR3 sequence: CSASDGRGYEQYF. CDR3 sequence (DNA): TGCAGTGCTAGTGACGGGCGCGGGTACGAGCAGTACTTC.

This clonotype has only a few counts. The chain is built from TRBV12-3 or TRBV12-4 and TRBJ2-1; 10 bases line up with TRBD2. The CDR3 has 19 amino acids. The junction had 16 bases not matched to a gene; V was cut back by 6 bases and J by 2 bases. The CDR3, as DNA: TGTGCCAGCAGACGACTAGCGGGCCAACATACCCCGACCTACAATGAGCAGTTCTTC. It yields the protein CASRRLAGQHTPTYNEQFF.

V usage is TRBV10-3 and J usage is TRBJ1-1; maybe TRBD1 (5 bases). Trimming left V 4 bases short and J 11 bases short, with 20 bases between. CDR3 length: 14 residues. Germline-derived CDR1 and CDR2 are ENHRY and SYGVKD. The CDR3 sequence: CAISVLGAGKGAFF. The CDR3 DNA is TGTGCCATCAGTGTTCTGGGTGCAGGGAAAGGGGCTTTCTTT.

This clonotype has just a few counts. The V gene is TRBV4-1, the J gene TRBJ2-5; D might be TRBD2 (5 bases). The J call may not be correct, given that the DNA end is closer to TRBJ2-7. Germline CDR1 MGHRA, CDR2 YSYEKL. The CDR3 loop spans 17 amino acids. The CDR3 loop is CASSQVSGKRLSYEQYF. In DNA form, the CDR3 reads TGCGCCAGCAGCCAAGTGTCCGGGAAACGTCTATCCTACGAGCAGTACTTC.

The chain uses TRBV3-1 and TRBJ2-7; 7 bases agree with TRBD1. The CDR3 spans 15 residues. Germline-derived CDR1 and CDR2 are LGHDT and YNNKEL (reference sequence). Trimming removed 2 bases from V and 5 bases from J; junction bases left unmatched: 9. In DNA, the CDR3 is TGTGCCAGCAGCCAAATCACAGGGGCGGGCCACGAGCAGTACTTC. This encodes CASSQITGAGHEQYF.

This clonotype was detected a few times. CDR3 loop: CATTPGARGNNEQFF. Written as DNA, the CDR3 is TGTGCCACCACTCCGGGGGCCCGAGGAAACAATGAGCAGTTCTTC. The chain has TRBV27 and TRBJ2-1; D may be TRBD1 or TRBD2 (6 bases each). Per germline, CDR1 MNHEY and CDR2 SMNVEV (reference sequence). CDR3 length: 15 residues. V dropped 10 bases and J dropped 5 bases, with 21 bases sitting between them.

This clonotype was found a few times. The V and J genes are TRBV7-2 and TRBJ2-1; 7 bases are a match to TRBD2. The V gene end was trimmed by 0 bases and the J gene end by 6 bases; junction bases not matched to a gene: 26. CDR1 SGHTA and CDR2 FQGNSA come from the germline V gene. The CDR3 spans 22 residues. CDR3 region: CASSLARPGGLRSERGPNEQFF. CDR3 bases: TGTGCCAGCAGCTTAGCGCGTCCGGGGGGTTTGAGATCAGAGCGGGGCCCCAATGAGCAGTTCTTC.

This clonotype was recorded at least ten times. V is TRBV18 and J is TRBJ1-1, with D perhaps TRBD1 (6 bases). The CDR3 length is 14 residues. CDR1 and CDR2 from the germline V gene are KGHSH and LQKENI. Trimming removed 2 bases from V and 1 base from J, with 8 bases in between. The CDR3 reads CASSPTTGNTEAFF. CDR3 sequence (DNA): TGTGCCAGCTCACCAACGACAGGGAACACTGAAGCTTTCTTT.

Only a few counts were recorded for this clonotype. The chain recombines TRBV12-5 with TRBJ2-1; 10 bases fit TRBD2. In germline, CDR1 is LGHNT, CDR2 FRNRAP. Unmatched junction bases numbered 7, after V lost 3 bases and J lost 8 bases. This CDR3 is built from 15 residues. CDR3 sequence: CASGFVLAGEYEQFF. CDR3 bases: TGTGCTAGTGGTTTTGTCCTAGCGGGAGAATATGAGCAGTTCTTC.

The chain carries TRBV12-3 or TRBV12-4 and TRBJ2-1; 8 nucleotides agree with TRBD2. The CDR3 is 14 residues long. The junction had 9 bases not matched to a gene; V was cut back by 1 base and J by 13 bases. The CDR3 protein is CASSLVAGIETQFF. The CDR3 DNA sequence: TGTGCCAGCAGTTTAGTAGCGGGGATCGAGACCCAGTTCTTC.

The chain couples TRBV20-1 to TRBJ2-1; TRBD1 agrees at 8 bases. The assigned J gene may be wrong: the sequence end matches TRBJ2-7 better. The CDR3 runs to 16 residues. Looked up from germline, CDR1 is DFQATT and CDR2 is SNEGSKA (reference sequence). The DNA of the CDR3 is TGCAGTGCTAGAGAACCCGGGACAGGTTACTACAATGAGCAGTACTTC. It codes for CSAREPGTGYYNEQYF.

This clonotype was seen a few times. The V and J genes are TRBV11-1 and TRBJ1-2, with a tentative D call TRBD1 (5 bases). CDR1 and CDR2 (germline): SGHAT, FQDESV (reference sequence). CDR3 length equals 14 residues. V was cut by 5 bases and J by 3 bases, with 13 bases left in between. CDR3: CASSRVQADYGYTF. Written as DNA, the CDR3 is TGTGCCAGCAGCCGCGTACAGGCCGACTATGGCTACACCTTC.

CDR3: CAISTPGGGLGNQPQHF. DNA for the CDR3: TGTGCCATCAGTACCCCAGGTGGGGGGCTAGGCAATCAGCCCCAGCATTTT. The rearrangement joins TRBV10-3 to TRBJ1-5; D might be TRBD1 (6 bases). V was cut by 5 bases and J by 2 bases, with 19 bases left in between. The CDR3 is 17 residues long. The germline CDR1 and CDR2 sequences are ENHRY and SYGVKD.

CDR3 loop: CSVASAEQYF. CDR3 DNA: TGCAGCGTCGCCTCCGCGGAGCAGTACTTC. The chain carries TRBV29-1 and TRBJ2-5; unclear D gene. Between the trimmed V and J ends, which lost 6 bases and 11 bases, there was a span of 13 bases. Germline assignment: CDR1 SQVTM and CDR2 ANQGSEA. This CDR3 has 10 residues.